This entry lists 15 T cell receptor beta chains sequenced from one sample in a study of response to subunit inactivated influenza vaccine. TCRdb processed the RT-PCR reads anew with MiXCR; each CDR3 protein has one entry. Of approximately 700,000 distinct CDR3 sequences detected, around 14% appear once; the ten largest clones hold 5.5% to 7%. Sequenced material: PBMCs from blood, taken roughly 2 weeks before vaccination. Receptors were obtained from a middle-aged man who received an inactivated influenza vaccine.

This clonotype showed up just a few times. The chain is built from TRBV10-3 and TRBJ2-5; no clear D gene. This CDR3 is 15 amino acids long. CDR1 is ENHRY, CDR2 SYGVKD, per germline. V dropped 4 bases and J dropped 5 bases, with 17 bases sitting between them. CDR3 nucleotides: TGTGCCATCAGTGTGTCCGACTCCGTGGTGGAGACCCAGTACTTC. Protein product: CAISVSDSVVETQYF.

This clonotype has just a few counts. The chain links TRBV15 to TRBJ2-3, with 7 positions matching TRBD2. CDR1 is LNHNV, CDR2 YYDKDF, per germline (reference sequence). CDR3 length: 15 amino acids. The V segment lost 4 bases and the J segment 2 bases; nucleotides outside the gene matches: 6. CDR3 amino acids: CATSKQAGLTDTQYF. CDR3 nucleotides: TGTGCCACCAGCAAACAAGCGGGGCTCACAGATACGCAGTATTTT.

CDR3 sequence (DNA): TGTGCCAGCAGTCCGGGGGATTATGAAGCTTTCTTT. Its protein is CASSPGDYEAFF. The chain couples TRBV25-1 to TRBJ1-1; D is possibly TRBD1 (5 bases). The CDR3 has 12 amino acids. Germline-derived CDR1 and CDR2 are MGHDK and SYGVNS. V dropped 5 bases and J dropped 7 bases, with 11 bases sitting between them.

This clonotype came up many times. J is TRBJ2-2 and V is TRBV20-1, with 9 positions matching TRBD1. V gave up 6 bases and J gave up 5 bases; unmatched junction bases: 10. The CDR3 sequence is 15 residues long. Per germline, CDR1 DFQATT and CDR2 SNEGSKA (reference sequence). The CDR3 DNA reads as TGCAGTGCCTTACTCGGACAGGGGACGACCGGGGAGCTGTTTTTT. Its translation: CSALLGQGTTGELFF.

Ten or more counts support this clonotype. This rearrangement joins TRBV20-1 to TRBJ2-3; a weak D match, TRBD1 (6 bases). The germline gives CDR1 DFQATT, CDR2 SNEGSKA (reference sequence). The CDR3 covers 15 residues. V was clipped by 2 bases and J by 1 base, with 13 bases between them. CDR3 sequence (DNA): TGCAGTGCTAGATACACAGGGTGGGGCACAGATACGCAGTATTTT. Its translation is CSARYTGWGTDTQYF.

The J gene is TRBJ2-5, the V gene TRBV28; D perhaps matches TRBD1 (5 bases). The CDR3 sequence is 15 residues long. Germline assignment: CDR1 MDHEN and CDR2 SYDVKM. V lost 4 bases, J lost 1 base, and 13 bases lay in between. DNA for the CDR3: TGTGCCAGCAGTTCACGGAGACAGTCCCAAGAGACCCAGTACTTC. Translation gives CASSSRRQSQETQYF.

This clonotype has a handful of counts. One end of the junction is discordant with germline, which a read error may explain. The rearrangement joins TRBV27 to TRBJ2-1; D not resolved. Per germline, CDR1 MNHEY and CDR2 SMNVEV (reference sequence). The CDR3 consists of 14 residues. In DNA form, the CDR3 reads TGTGCCAGCAGTATCGGTCCTCCTTACAATGAACAGTTCTTC. Translation gives CASSIGPPYNEQFF.

V and J are TRBV30 and TRBJ1-1; a weak D match, TRBD1 (6 bases). CDR1 GTSNPN and CDR2 SVGIG come from the germline V gene (reference sequence). This CDR3 comprises 13 residues. V gave up 4 bases and J gave up 1 base, with 10 bases separating them. This CDR3 is CAWTGDSNTEAFF. For the CDR3, the DNA is TGTGCCTGGACAGGGGACTCGAACACTGAAGCTTTCTTT.

This clonotype was seen repeatedly, ten times or more. The chain has TRBV7-9 and TRBJ2-7; D is uncertain. The CDR3 totals 14 residues. CDR1 and CDR2 (germline): SEHNR, FQNEAQ (reference sequence). V dropped 0 bases and J dropped 2 bases, with 8 bases sitting between them. The CDR3 nucleotides read TGTGCCAGCAGCTTAGCGTCTGGGGCCTACGAGCAGTACTTC. It translates to CASSLASGAYEQYF. The entire variable domain, with the rest obtained from reference TRBV7-9 and TRBJ2-7, is as follows: DTGVSQNPRHKITKRGQNVTFRCDPISEHNRLYWYRQTLGQGPEFLTYFQNEAQLEKSRLLSDRFSAERPKGSFSTLEIQRTEQGDSAMYLCASSLASGAYEQYFGPGTRLTVT.

The rearrangement joins TRBV12-3 or TRBV12-4 to TRBJ2-7, with D maybe TRBD1 (7 bases). V was cut by 6 bases and J by 4 bases, with 10 bases left in between. This CDR3 comprises 12 residues. CDR3 residues: CASRGGQYEQYF. As DNA, the CDR3 is TGTGCCAGCAGGGGGGGACAGTACGAGCAGTACTTC.

This rearrangement joins TRBV6-1 to TRBJ1-1; D may be TRBD1 (6 bases). The CDR3 is made up of 15 amino acids. Germline loops: CDR1 MNHNS, CDR2 SASEGT. V gave up 5 bases and J gave up 3 bases, with 16 bases separating them. The CDR3 sequence: CASSLMTGAYTEAFF. Here the CDR3 DNA reads TGTGCCAGCAGTCTAATGACAGGTGCGTACACTGAAGCTTTCTTT.

In this sample, this clonotype turned up a few times. V is TRBV28 and J is TRBJ2-3, with D tentatively TRBD2 (6 bases). V was shortened by 1 base and J by 0 bases, with 11 bases between the two germline ends. The CDR3 sequence is 16 residues long. Germline CDR1 reads MDHEN; CDR2 reads SYDVKM. This chain's CDR3 is CASSLFGRGSTDTQYF. The DNA of the CDR3 is TGTGCCAGCAGTTTATTCGGGCGGGGCAGCACAGATACGCAGTATTTT.

This clonotype was picked up one time. The chain couples TRBV4-1 to TRBJ2-5; D remains ambiguous. Trimming removed 0 bases from V and 7 bases from J, with 12 bases in between. There are 14 residues in the CDR3. Germline CDR1 and CDR2: MGHRA and YSYEKL. The CDR3 DNA reads TGCGCCAGCAGCCAAGATGGAACCCGGCGGACCCAGTACTTC. This translates into CASSQDGTRRTQYF.

This clonotype was seen more than once but under ten times. The chain carries TRBV7-2 and TRBJ2-5; no definite D call. Germline CDR1 is SGHTA and CDR2 is FQGNSA. This CDR3 has 14 amino acids. V shed 0 bases and J shed 5 bases, with 10 bases lying between them. CDR3 coding DNA: TGTGCCAGCAGCTTAGCGCTCGGTACGGAGACCCAGTACTTC. Protein product: CASSLALGTETQYF.

The sample holds a few counts of this clonotype. The genes are TRBV4-1 and TRBJ2-5; 14 nucleotides align to TRBD2. Per the germline V gene, CDR1 is MGHRA and CDR2 is YSYEKL. There are 17 residues in the CDR3. The ends lost 5 bases at V and 0 bases at J; junction bases unmatched: 5. CDR3 amino acids: CASSARTSGGYQETQYF. CDR3 nucleotides: TGCGCCAGCAGCGCCCGGACTAGCGGGGGGTACCAAGAGACCCAGTACTTC.